Presented here are 22 T cell receptor beta chains from one specimen sequenced in a study of regulatory T cells in long-lasting Graves disease. Arm-PCR with iRepertoire HTBI primers amplified the CDR3 regions for these TCR beta libraries. In TCRdb, the multiplex PCR reads were re-called with MiXCR into one record per CDR3 protein. The repertoire has about 470,000 distinct CDR3 sequences, about 16% of them found once; the top ten carry about 12%. The time point is: newly diagnosed GD, antithyroid drugs for less than 3 months. TCR sequences were obtained from RNA taken from PBMCs. The sample was also linked to a second study, of T cells in Graves' hyperthyroidism and ophthalmopathy.

Here the sequenced sample was peripheral blood mononuclear cells (PBMCs), taken at new diagnosis, from a patient treated with antithyroid drugs. Receptors were obtained from a man aged 35 to 55 with Graves disease.

J is TRBJ1-2 and V is TRBV29-1; D is possibly TRBD1 (5 bases). V was pared by 6 bases and J by 10 bases, with 15 bases between. Germline values: CDR1 SQVTM, CDR2 ANQGSEA. This CDR3 spans 11 amino acids. The CDR3 DNA is TGCAGCGTCGAGGAGGGGCGATTCTACACCTTC. Residues: CSVEEGRFYTF.

This clonotype occurred many times. The chain joins TRBV28 to TRBJ1-2; D is unresolved. CDR1 MDHEN and CDR2 SYDVKM come from the germline V gene. The CDR3 totals 15 residues. V lost 6 bases and J lost 7, with 21 bases in between. Written as DNA, the CDR3 is TGTGCCAGCAGCCAAACGATGGGGTACGCTTCTGGCTACACCTTC. As protein: CASSQTMGYASGYTF.

This clonotype was seen at least ten times. This chain connects TRBV2 to TRBJ2-4; D remains ambiguous. V dropped 1 base and J dropped 6 bases, with 13 bases sitting between them. Germline loops: CDR1 SNHLY, CDR2 FYNNEI. This CDR3 spans 15 amino acids. The CDR3 sequence is CASSEDSDRRNIQYF. The CDR3 DNA reads TGTGCCAGCAGTGAAGATTCTGACCGGAGAAACATTCAGTACTTC. Using reference TRBV2 and TRBJ2-4 for the parts outside the CDR3, the full variable domain is EPEVTQTPSHQVTQMGQEVILRCVPISNHLYFYWYRQILGQKVEFLVSFYNNEISEKSEIFDDQFSVERPDGSNFTLKIRSTKLEDSAMYFCASSEDSDRRNIQYFGAGTRLSVL.

The chain carries TRBV19 and TRBJ2-1, with D perhaps given as TRBD1 or TRBD2 (5 bases each). V lost 5 bases, J lost 8 bases, and 19 bases lay in between. The germline CDR1 and CDR2 sequences are LNHDA and SQIVND (reference sequence). This CDR3 spans 15 amino acids. CDR3 nucleotide sequence: TGTGCCAGTAGTCCCCGGGACGGAAGGATGTATGAGCAGTTCTTC. Its protein is CASSPRDGRMYEQFF.

This clonotype was found once. The chain combines TRBV11-2 with TRBJ2-7; D is undetermined. The CDR3 has 12 residues. V lost 3 bases to trimming and J lost 5 bases, with 8 bases between them. Germline V gene data show CDR1 as SGHAT and CDR2 as FQNNGV. CDR3 DNA sequence: TGTGCCAGCAGCTTGGGCCCCAACGAGCAGTACTTC. It specifies CASSLGPNEQYF. Full variable domain (outside the CDR3, taken from reference TRBV11-2 and TRBJ2-7): EAGVAQSPRYKIIEKRQSVAFWCNPISGHATLYWYQQILGQGPKLLIQFQNNGVVDDSQLPKDRFSAERLKGVDSTLKIQPAKLEDSAVYLCASSLGPNEQYFGPGTRLTVT.

The genes are TRBV29-1 and TRBJ2-6; D call uncertain. The V and J ends lost 5 bases and 0 bases respectively, with 8 bases between them. The CDR3 length is 14 residues. Germline lookup yields CDR1 SQVTM and CDR2 ANQGSEA. The CDR3 is CSVRPTSGANVLTF. CDR3 sequence (DNA): TGCAGCGTTCGACCGACCTCTGGGGCCAACGTCCTGACTTTC.

This clonotype was seen more than once but under ten times. This chain connects TRBV27 to TRBJ1-1; TRBD1 is a possible D gene (6 bases). The germline gives CDR1 MNHEY, CDR2 SMNVEV (reference sequence). Between the trimmed V and J ends, which lost 3 bases and 7 bases, there was a span of 15 bases. The CDR3 has 14 amino acids. The CDR3 region is CASSFQGREGEAFF. The CDR3 DNA reads as TGTGCCAGCAGTTTTCAGGGGCGCGAAGGTGAAGCTTTCTTT.

This clonotype was seen a handful of times. DNA for the CDR3: TGTGCCAGCAGTGCACAATCAAAGAATTCACCCCTCCACTTT. Translation gives CASSAQSKNSPLHF. This chain uses TRBV6-4 with TRBJ1-6, with D hard to call. The CDR3 spans 14 residues. The germline V and J ends were trimmed by 4 bases and 7 bases, with 11 bases remaining between them. The germline CDR1 and CDR2 sequences are MRHNA and SNTAGT.

This clonotype was seen ten or more times. The chain is built from TRBV28 and TRBJ1-5; TRBD1 aligns across 7 bases. The V gene end was trimmed by 3 bases and the J gene end by 5 bases; junction bases not matched to a gene: 7. Per the germline V gene, CDR1 is MDHEN and CDR2 is SYDVKM. The CDR3 is 15 amino acids. Written as DNA, the CDR3 is TGTGCCAGCAGTTTCGCGGACAGGTTTGATCAGCCCCAGCATTTT. It codes for CASSFADRFDQPQHF.

About this clonotype: A single base is all that separates this from a far larger clone, so a read error is likely. Since no conserved phenylalanine or tryptophan closes the CDR3, a read error is the likely cause. The chain links TRBV11-2 to TRBJ1-1; D is uncertain. The CDR3 has 14 amino acids. V was clipped by 5 bases and J by 0 bases, with 10 bases between them. Germline loops: CDR1 SGHAT, CDR2 FQNNGV. CDR3 residues: CASSPPRMNTEAFI. CDR3 in DNA: TGTGCCAGCAGCCCCCCTAGGATGAACACTGAAGCTTTCATT.

This clonotype has ten or more counts. The chain couples TRBV24-1 to TRBJ1-1; TRBD1 matches 10 bases. Per the germline V gene, CDR1 is KGHDR and CDR2 is SFDVKD. The CDR3 contains 14 residues. Unmatched junction bases numbered 9, after V lost 3 bases and J lost 12 bases. The CDR3 nucleotides read TGTGCCACCAGTGATCCTGGGACAGGGGAGAGGACTTTCTTT. It codes for CATSDPGTGERTFF.

This clonotype has ten or more counts. V usage is TRBV5-1 and J usage is TRBJ2-1; 7 bases are shared with TRBD2. With V trimmed by 0 bases and J by 8 bases, 11 bases remained unmatched. This CDR3 has 16 residues. Germline CDR1 reads SGHRS; CDR2 reads YFSETQ. The CDR3 protein is CASSLGAGVGSYEQFF. The CDR3 DNA reads as TGCGCCAGCAGCTTGGGGGCGGGAGTTGGTAGTTATGAGCAGTTCTTC.

This clonotype appeared many times. This chain joins TRBV11-3 and TRBJ2-2; TRBD1 might be the D (5 bases). Trimming stripped 7 bases from V and 5 bases from J, with 17 bases between. CDR3 size: 15 residues. Looked up from germline, CDR1 is SGHNT and CDR2 is YENEEA. CDR3 DNA: TGTGCCAGCAAACACAGGTTACCCGGGACCGGGGAGCTGTTTTTT. The encoded protein is CASKHRLPGTGELFF.

This clonotype was picked up a small number of times. This chain joins TRBV7-9 and TRBJ2-1; TRBD1 aligns across 7 bases. V gave up 6 bases and J gave up 1 base; unmatched junction bases: 9. Germline assignment: CDR1 SEHNR and CDR2 FQNEAQ (reference sequence). This CDR3 has 16 residues. The CDR3 bases are TGTGCCAGCAGTTCACTTACAGGGGTATCCTACAATGAGCAGTTCTTC. This translates into CASSSLTGVSYNEQFF.

This clonotype has a count of ten or more. The V call is TRBV29-1, the J call TRBJ2-1; the D gene could be TRBD1 or TRBD2 (5 bases each). CDR1 and CDR2 (germline): SQVTM, ANQGSEA. Trimming left V 0 bases short and J 10 bases short, with 10 bases between. CDR3 length: 12 amino acids. Here the CDR3 DNA reads TGCAGCGTTGAAGATCGGGGCAAGGAGCAGTTCTTC. This gives the protein CSVEDRGKEQFF.

This clonotype showed up many times. CDR3 sequence: CASSVEAAPNYYEQYF. The CDR3 coding sequence is TGTGCCAGCAGCGTAGAAGCCGCTCCCAATTACTACGAGCAGTACTTC. The chain has TRBV9 and TRBJ2-7; D gene unclear. The CDR3 is 16 residues long. Germline lookup yields CDR1 SGDLS and CDR2 YYNGEE. V was cut by 0 bases and J by 3 bases, with 16 bases left in between.

This clonotype was seen repeatedly, ten times or more. The rearrangement joins TRBV7-9 to TRBJ2-5, with 8 bases matching TRBD2. Trimming cost V 5 bases and J 2 bases; bases outside gene matches: 13. The germline V gene has CDR1 SEHNR and CDR2 FQNEAQ (reference sequence). The CDR3 is 17 amino acids. The CDR3 loop reads CASSPPGRGAGQETQYF. The CDR3 DNA reads as TGTGCCAGCAGCCCTCCCGGGAGGGGCGCGGGACAAGAGACCCAGTACTTC.

The rearrangement links TRBV20-1 to TRBJ2-7, with TRBD2 identical over 15 bases. CDR1 is DFQATT and CDR2 is SNEGSKA in the germline V gene (reference sequence). The CDR3 runs 15 residues. V dropped 6 bases and J dropped 4; count of bases not matched to a gene: 7. CDR3: CSALGLAGGLYEQYF. The CDR3 DNA sequence: TGCAGTGCGCTCGGACTAGCGGGAGGGCTTTACGAGCAGTACTTC.

This clonotype showed up many times. This chain connects TRBV2 to TRBJ2-7, with 8 bases aligning to TRBD1. Germline lookup yields CDR1 SNHLY and CDR2 FYNNEI. The trim removed 6 bases at V and 2 bases at J, leaving 0 bases unmatched. This CDR3 has 12 residues. The CDR3 nucleotides are TGTGCCAGCAGGGGACAGGCCTACGAGCAGTACTTC. Translated, it gives CASRGQAYEQYF.

This clonotype was seen a handful of times. The rearrangement links TRBV29-1 to TRBJ2-1; TRBD2 aligns across 10 bases. CDR3 length equals 16 residues. From germline, CDR1 is SQVTM and CDR2 ANQGSEA. The V and J ends lost 6 bases and 0 bases, in that order; junction bases with no gene match: 8. The CDR3 bases are TGCAGCGTCGACACTAGCGGGACGAGCTCCTACAATGAGCAGTTCTTC. Its translation is CSVDTSGTSSYNEQFF.

This clonotype was seen many times. The rearrangement links TRBV20-1 to TRBJ1-2; TRBD1 is a possible D gene (5 bases). Germline V gene sequence: CDR1 DFQATT, CDR2 SNEGSKA (reference sequence). V lost 3 bases and J lost 4, with 9 bases in between. CDR3 length: 12 residues. Here the CDR3 DNA reads TGCAGTGCTAGGGAGGGGTTCTATGGCTACACCTTC. It is translated as CSAREGFYGYTF.

This clonotype was observed a handful of times. This rearrangement joins TRBV6-1 to TRBJ2-7; D ambiguous. This CDR3 is 11 amino acids long. The V end lost 5 bases, the J end lost 5 bases, and 7 bases lay between the germline ends. Germline assignment: CDR1 MNHNS and CDR2 SASEGT. The CDR3 loop reads CASSPANEQYF. The CDR3 DNA follows: TGTGCCAGCAGTCCCGCTAACGAGCAGTACTTC.